This TCR beta chain appears in the sequencing data of a study of T cells in Graves' hyperthyroidism and ophthalmopathy. The germline V and J ends were trimmed by 6 bases and 9 bases, with 12 bases remaining between them. The CDR3 sequence is 12 residues long. This clonotype was recorded many times. Template material for amplifying TCR beta CDR3 regions consisted of RNA transcripts. The HTBI primer set was used in a first-round RT-PCR of the TCR CDR3. TCRdb analysed the multiplex PCR reads with MiXCR anew, one entry per CDR3 protein. The sample consists of about 700,000 distinct CDR3 sequences, about 14% of them appearing once.

The V call is TRBV12-3 or TRBV12-4, the J call TRBJ2-1; TRBD2 is a possible D gene (5 bases). Sample: blood. This clonotype was sampled from a woman between 18 and 29 years old with Graves' hyperthyroidism. In DNA form, the CDR3 reads TGTGCCAGCAGCCTACTAGACGTTGAGCAGTTCTTC. Encoded protein: CASSLLDVEQFF.